One sample yielded the 11 T cell receptor beta chains listed below, sequenced in a study of T cells in Graves' hyperthyroidism and ophthalmopathy (dated by TCRdb to between 2018 and 2021). Library construction relied on multiplex PCR. TCRdb records Illumina HiSeq 2000 as the sequencer. The TCR beta CDR3 regions were amplified from RNA transcripts. A first-round RT-PCR of the TCR CDR3 used the HTBI primer set with the Qiagen OneStep RT-PCR kit. Using fastp trimming at Q25 and MiXCR clonotype assembly, TCRdb reanalyzed the public sequencing data and kept in-frame beta chains. Each entry merges the rows of one CDR3 protein and shows their most common DNA and genes. The sample table shows about 400,000 distinct CDR3 sequences, and approximately 14% are seen once. Around a quarter of the sample goes to the ten largest clones. Sequencing used blood. These receptors came from a woman between 18 and 30 years old with Graves' hyperthyroidism that later progressed to Graves' ophthalmopathy.

This clonotype was seen many times. V and J are TRBV12-3 or TRBV12-4 and TRBJ2-1; 10 bases match TRBD1. Trimming took 6 bases from V and 8 from J; bases not matched to a gene: 19. The CDR3 length is 18 residues. The CDR3 spells CASRYPTTRQGAYDEQFF. The CDR3 coding sequence is TGTGCCAGCAGATATCCTACCACACGACAGGGGGCTTACGATGAGCAGTTCTTC.

This clonotype showed up just a few times. V and J are TRBV27 and TRBJ2-2; D remains unclear. Germline CDR1 and CDR2: MNHEY and SMNVEV (reference sequence). The CDR3 is 12 residues long. The germline V and J ends were trimmed by 6 bases and 6 bases, with 8 bases remaining between them. The CDR3 bases are TGTGCCAGCAGAAGACATCCCGGGGAGCTGTTTTTT. It specifies CASRRHPGELFF.

The chain is built from TRBV18 and TRBJ1-4, with TRBD1 identical over 8 bases. CDR3 length: 15 amino acids. Germline V lookup: CDR1 KGHSH, CDR2 LQKENI. J lost 4 bases, V lost 3 bases, and 4 bases had no gene match. The CDR3 loop reads CASSPSRGLNEKLFF. The CDR3 bases are TGTGCCAGCTCACCTTCCAGGGGGCTTAATGAAAAACTGTTTTTT.

The chain recombines TRBV29-1 with TRBJ2-7; no clear D. The CDR3 loop spans 15 amino acids. The germline gives CDR1 SQVTM, CDR2 ANQGSEA. Trimming took 0 bases from V and 2 from J, leaving 14 bases between them. The CDR3 here is CSVEDPRTSTYEQYF. The CDR3 nucleotides are TGCAGCGTTGAAGATCCAAGGACGTCGACCTACGAGCAGTACTTC.

This clonotype was detected only a few times. The chain joins TRBV10-2 to TRBJ2-7, with D possibly matching TRBD1 (7 bases). V dropped 6 bases and J dropped 2 bases, with 17 bases sitting between them. Germline CDR1 reads WSHSY; CDR2 reads SAAADI. The CDR3 sequence is 15 residues long. In DNA, the CDR3 is TGCGCCAGCAGACGGGGGACAGCTTCAACCTACGAGCAGTACTTC. Translating it yields CASRRGTASTYEQYF.

This clonotype was found a few times. The J gene is TRBJ2-1, the V gene TRBV20-1; D possibly corresponds to TRBD2 (6 bases). This CDR3 comprises 21 residues. V shed 2 bases and J shed 1 base, with 30 bases lying between them. Germline CDR1 is DFQATT and CDR2 is SNEGSKA (reference sequence). The CDR3 protein is CSARIGGLGPKTFVSYNEQFF. Written as DNA, the CDR3 is TGCAGTGCTAGAATAGGAGGGCTGGGACCAAAAACCTTCGTTTCCTACAATGAGCAGTTCTTC.

This clonotype has a count of ten or more. This chain connects TRBV20-1 to TRBJ2-5; possible D gene TRBD2, 6 bases. V was shortened by 1 base and J by 3 bases, with 24 bases between the two germline ends. Germline CDR1 is DFQATT and CDR2 is SNEGSKA (reference sequence). The CDR3 sequence is 18 residues long. The CDR3 loop is CSARGPGREGSGEETQYF. The CDR3 nucleotides are TGCAGTGCTAGAGGGCCGGGGCGGGAAGGTAGTGGTGAAGAGACCCAGTACTTC.

This clonotype was detected many times. This chain connects TRBV3-1 to TRBJ2-7, with 10 bases that match TRBD1. After removal of 2 bases from V and 3 bases from J, the junction contained 10 bases not matched to a gene. Germline V gene data show CDR1 as LGHDT and CDR2 as YNNKEL (reference sequence). This CDR3 is 17 amino acids long. The DNA of the CDR3 is TGTGCCAGCAGCCAACCTGGACAGGGGGTAAGATTCTACGAGCAGTACTTC. Translating gives CASSQPGQGVRFYEQYF.

The sample holds many counts of this clonotype. The chain recombines TRBV6-1 with TRBJ1-1; D unresolved. The germline V gene has CDR1 MNHNS and CDR2 SASEGT. V shed 6 bases and J shed 2 bases, with 10 bases lying between them. The CDR3 is made up of 13 amino acids. CDR3 residues: CASRWADNTEAFF. The CDR3 bases are TGTGCCAGCAGGTGGGCAGACAACACTGAAGCTTTCTTT.

This clonotype was observed at least ten times. This chain links TRBV6-2 or TRBV6-3 with TRBJ2-7, with 8 positions matching TRBD1. Trimming at V came to 5 bases and at J to 3 bases, leaving 3 bases not matched to a gene. Germline CDR1 MNHEY, CDR2 SVGEGT. CDR3 length: 13 residues. Here the CDR3 DNA reads TGTGCCAGCAGTGGACAGGGCTACTACGAGCAGTACTTC. Translation: CASSGQGYYEQYF.

This clonotype occurred many times. The rearrangement uses TRBV12-3 or TRBV12-4 and TRBJ2-7; TRBD1 aligns across 8 bases. The trim removed 5 bases at V and 5 bases at J, leaving 5 bases unmatched. The CDR3 covers 13 residues. The DNA of the CDR3 is TGTGCCAGCAGTCGGGACAGGTTGCACGAGCAGTACTTC. Translating it yields CASSRDRLHEQYF.